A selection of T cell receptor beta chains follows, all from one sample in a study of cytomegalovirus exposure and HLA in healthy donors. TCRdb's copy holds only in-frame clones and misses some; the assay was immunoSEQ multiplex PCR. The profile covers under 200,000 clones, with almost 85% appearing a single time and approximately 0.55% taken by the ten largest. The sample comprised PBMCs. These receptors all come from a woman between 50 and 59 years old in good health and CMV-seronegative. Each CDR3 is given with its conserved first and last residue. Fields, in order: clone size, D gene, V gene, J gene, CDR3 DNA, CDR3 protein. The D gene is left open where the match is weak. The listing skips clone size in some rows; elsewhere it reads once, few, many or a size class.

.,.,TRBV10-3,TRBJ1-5,TGTGCCATCAGTGATGACAGAAACAATCAGCCCCAGCATTTT,CAISDDRNNQPQHF
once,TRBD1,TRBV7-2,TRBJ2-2,TGTGCCAGCAGTCAGGGGGCGCTAGCGAACACCGGGGAGCTGTTTTTT,CASSQGALANTGELFF
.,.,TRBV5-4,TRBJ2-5,TGTGCCAGCAGCCTGGCCCTAGCGCAAGAGACCCAGTACTTC,CASSLALAQETQYF
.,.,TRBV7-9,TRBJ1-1,TGTGCCAGCAGCTTTAACAGGGACGGGAACACTGAAGCTTTCTTT,CASSFNRDGNTEAFF
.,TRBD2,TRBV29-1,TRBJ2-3,TGCAGCGTTGGGTTAGCGGGGGGCTTCACAGATACGCAGTATTTT,CSVGLAGGFTDTQYF
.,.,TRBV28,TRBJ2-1,TGTGCCAGCAGTAGAAGTCAGGGTAGTAGGTCCTACAATGAGCAGTTCTTC,CASSRSQGSRSYNEQFF
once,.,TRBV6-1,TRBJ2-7,TGTGCCAGCAGTGAAAGGAGTTTCTCCTACGAGCAGTACTTC,CASSERSFSYEQYF
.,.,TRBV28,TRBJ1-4,TGTGCCAGCAGGTACGGGGGGGCAACTAATGAAAAACTGTTTTTT,CASRYGGATNEKLFF
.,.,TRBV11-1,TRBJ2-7,TGTGCCAGCAGCCCCCACCAGGCCAACTACGAGCAGTACTTC,CASSPHQANYEQYF
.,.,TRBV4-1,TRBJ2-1,TGCGCCAGCAGCCAGGGCCCTCGTATAAGCCACAATGAGCAGTTCTTC,CASSQGPRISHNEQFF
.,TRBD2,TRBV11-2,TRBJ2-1,TGTGCCAGCAGCTTGGTTCTTAGCGGGAGATTAAATGAGCAGTTCTTC,CASSLVLSGRLNEQFF
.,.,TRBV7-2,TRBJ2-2,TGTGCCAGCAGCTTATGGAACAGGAACACCGGGGAGCTGTTTTTT,CASSLWNRNTGELFF
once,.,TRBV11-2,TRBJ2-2,TGTGCCAGCAGCTTCCCCCAGCGGACCGGGGAGCTGTTTTTT,CASSFPQRTGELFF
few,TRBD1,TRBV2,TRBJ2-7,TGTGCCACGGGACAGGGACCTTACGAGCAGTACTTC,CATGQGPYEQYF
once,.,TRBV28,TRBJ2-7,TGTGCCAGCAGCTGGACGGGACTTCTCCCGTACGAGCAGTACTTC,CASSWTGLLPYEQYF
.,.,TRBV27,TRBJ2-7,TGTGCCAGCAGTACATTTACAGGGAAGGACTACGAGCAGTACTTC,CASSTFTGKDYEQYF
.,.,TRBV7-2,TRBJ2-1,TGTGCCAGCAGCAAGCGATTCAGCTCCTACAATGAGCAGTTCTTC,CASSKRFSSYNEQFF
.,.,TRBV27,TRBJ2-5,TGTGCCAGCAGCTTCAGGGGGCGGGAGCAGTACTTC,CASSFRGREQYF
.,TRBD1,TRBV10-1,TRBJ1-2,TGCGCCAGCTCCGTCGACAGGGGATACGGCTACACCTTC,CASSVDRGYGYTF
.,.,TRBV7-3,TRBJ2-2,TGTGCCAGCAGCTTAGTTTGGGGGCTGGAGACCGGGGAGCTGTTTTTT,CASSLVWGLETGELFF
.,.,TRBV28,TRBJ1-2,TGTGCCAGCAGCCGGGGGATACGAGGCTACACCTTC,CASSRGIRGYTF
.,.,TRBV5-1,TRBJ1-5,TGCGCCAGCAGCTTGGTCGGTGAGCAGCCCCAGCATTTT,CASSLVGEQPQHF
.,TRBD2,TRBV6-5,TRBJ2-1,TGTGCCAGCAGATTAGCGGGGGGGCTCTACAATGAGCAGTTCTTC,CASRLAGGLYNEQFF
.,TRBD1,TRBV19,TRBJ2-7,TGTGCCAGTAGTCTTGGACAGGGTTACTACGAGCAGTACTTC,CASSLGQGYYEQYF
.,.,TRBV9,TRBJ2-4,TGTGCCAGCAGCGTACGTGGCAGGGAAAACATTCAGTACTTC,CASSVRGRENIQYF
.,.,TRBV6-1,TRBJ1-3,TGTGCCAGCAGTCGGGGCTCTGGAAACACCATATATTTT,CASSRGSGNTIYF
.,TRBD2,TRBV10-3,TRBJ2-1,TGTGCCATTAACAACGGACTAGCGGGTGTTAATGAGCAGTTCTTC,CAINNGLAGVNEQFF
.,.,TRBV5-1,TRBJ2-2,TGCGCCAGCAGCCCGGGACTTTCCACCGGGGAGCTGTTTTTT,CASSPGLSTGELFF
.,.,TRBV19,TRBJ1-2,TGTGCCAGTAGTATACAGGGCCTTGGCTATGGCTACACCTTC,CASSIQGLGYGYTF
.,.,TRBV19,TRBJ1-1,TGTGCCAGCCGGACGGGACTCCGTGAGGACACTGAAGCTTTCTTT,CASRTGLREDTEAFF
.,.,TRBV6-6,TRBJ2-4,TGTGCCAGCAGTTTTGACAGGTGGAACATTCAGTACTTC,CASSFDRWNIQYF
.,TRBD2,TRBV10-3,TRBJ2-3,TGTGCCATCAGTGGGGCGGGAGGGCCGGGAGATACGCAGTATTTT,CAISGAGGPGDTQYF
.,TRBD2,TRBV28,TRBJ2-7,TGTGCCAGCAGTAGGCAGGCGGGAGGTTACGAGCAGTACTTC,CASSRQAGGYEQYF
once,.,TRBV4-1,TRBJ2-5,TGCGCCAGCAGCCAACTATACCCCACCAGGGGACGGGAGACCCAGTACTTC,CASSQLYPTRGRETQYF
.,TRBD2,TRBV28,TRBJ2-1,TGTGCCAGCAGAAGCAGTACACTAGCGACTAATTTTGAGCAGTTCTTC,CASRSSTLATNFEQFF
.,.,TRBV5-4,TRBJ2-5,TGTGCCAGCAGCTTGGTGGCGGGAACTACCGGTACCCAGTACTTC,CASSLVAGTTGTQYF
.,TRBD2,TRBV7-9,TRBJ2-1,TGTGCCAGCAGCCCCCCGATGACTAGCGGGAGGGCCTTTGATGAGCAGTTCTTC,CASSPPMTSGRAFDEQFF
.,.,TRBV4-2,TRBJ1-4,TGTGCCAGCAGCCAAGTGACACCAACTAATGAAAAACTGTTTTTT,CASSQVTPTNEKLFF
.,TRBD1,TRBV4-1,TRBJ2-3,TGCGCCAGCAGCCAAGGGTCCAGGGGGATTGCGGGTACAGATACGCAGTATTTT,CASSQGSRGIAGTDTQYF
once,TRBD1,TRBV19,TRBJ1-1,TGTGCCAGTAGTATAGGGAACCGGGACAGGGTGCACACTGAAGCTTTCTTT,CASSIGNRDRVHTEAFF
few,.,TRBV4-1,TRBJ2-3,TGCGCCAGCAGGCCAAGATCCATCTGGACTCCCCAAAACACCACAGATACGCAGTATTTT,CASRPRSIWTPQNTTDTQYF
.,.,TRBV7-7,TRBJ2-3,TGTGCCACCCGTGGGCGGGGCCACACAGATACGCAGTATTTT,CATRGRGHTDTQYF
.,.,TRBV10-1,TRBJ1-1,TGCGCCAGCAGTGAGACGGGGGCTGAAGCTTTCTTT,CASSETGAEAFF
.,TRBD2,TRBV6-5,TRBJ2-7,TGTGCCAGCAGTTACTCGGGACTAGCGGGGGGCTACGAGCAGTACTTC,CASSYSGLAGGYEQYF
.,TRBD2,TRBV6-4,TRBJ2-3,TGTGCCAGCAGTGAAGCGGGGGGGCACACAGATACGCAGTATTTT,CASSEAGGHTDTQYF
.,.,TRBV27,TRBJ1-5,TGTGCCAGCAGTCTCTTGGCGGGATATCAGCCCCAGCATTTT,CASSLLAGYQPQHF